A single sample gave rise to the 2 T cell receptor beta chains below, sequenced in a study of blood T cell repertoires in COVID-19. Data came from immunoSEQ multiplex PCR; TCRdb stores just in-frame clones and leaves some out. The sample has approximately 190,000 clones, roughly 82% seen once. The sequenced sample was peripheral blood. The receptors come from a woman aged 55 to 70 with COVID-19, enrolled during active disease.

In regard to this clone: This sample includes further DNA sequences coding for the same CDR3. This rearrangement joins TRBV9 to TRBJ2-3; D gene ambiguous. V lost 0 bases and J lost 6, with 5 bases in between. Germline V gene sequence: CDR1 SGDLS, CDR2 YYNGEE. The CDR3 runs 12 residues. In DNA, the CDR3 is TGTGCCAGCAGCGTAGATTCGGATACGCAGTATTTT. Its translation: CASSVDSDTQYF.

The gene calls are TRBV5-4 and TRBJ1-2; D gene ambiguous. The V end lost 3 bases, the J end lost 7 bases, and 13 bases lay between the germline ends. Germline-derived CDR1 and CDR2 are SGHNT and YYREEE (reference sequence). The CDR3 runs to 13 residues. CDR3 protein: CASSYDGVVGYTF. The CDR3 DNA reads as TGTGCCAGCAGCTACGACGGGGTGGTTGGCTACACCTTC.